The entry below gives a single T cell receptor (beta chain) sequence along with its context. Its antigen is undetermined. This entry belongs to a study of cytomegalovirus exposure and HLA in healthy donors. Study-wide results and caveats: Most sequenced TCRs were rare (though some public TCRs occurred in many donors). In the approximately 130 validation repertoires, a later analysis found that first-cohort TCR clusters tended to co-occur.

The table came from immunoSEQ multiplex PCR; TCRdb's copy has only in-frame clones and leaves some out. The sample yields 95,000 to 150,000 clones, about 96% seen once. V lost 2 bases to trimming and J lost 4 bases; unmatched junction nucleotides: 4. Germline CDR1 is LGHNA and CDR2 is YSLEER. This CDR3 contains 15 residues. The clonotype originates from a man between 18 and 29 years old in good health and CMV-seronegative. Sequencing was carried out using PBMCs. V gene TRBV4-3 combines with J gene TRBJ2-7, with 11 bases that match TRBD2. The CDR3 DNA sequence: TGCGCCAGCAGCCAATTACTAGCGGGAGAGTACGAGCAGTACTTC. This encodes CASSQLLAGEYEQYF.